This T cell receptor (beta chain) was obtained from a study of neurological immune-mediated disorders. Study results and limitations: CDR3 amino acid sequences of expanded clones were not shared across subjects, a result suggesting private repertoires in all groups.

This clonotype was seen at least ten times. What it binds is unknown. The germline V gene has CDR1 SGHVS and CDR2 FNYEAQ. The CDR3 is made up of 17 amino acids. V dropped 0 bases and J dropped 0; count of bases not matched to a gene: 6. The unsorted libraries were made from 2 million PBMCs kept at -80 C. 5'RACE employing 10-nucleotide random UMIs yielded the cDNA. A single run covered 15-18 subjects with over 170 million TCR-beta sequences. A single record per CDR3 protein comes from TCRdb applying MiXCR to the 5' RACE reads. The sample lists 55,000 to 65,000 distinct CDR3 sequences, roughly an eighth occurring once.

The source of this sequence is an older woman with HTLV-1-associated myelopathy (HAM/TSP). The sequenced sample was PBMCs. This sequence joins TRBV7-6 and TRBJ2-3, with 7 positions matching TRBD2. The CDR3 protein is CASSLAPSGTSTDTQYF. The CDR3 DNA is TGTGCCAGCAGCTTAGCGCCCAGCGGGACTAGCACAGATACGCAGTATTTT.